This entry is about one T cell receptor (beta chain). The antigen is unknown. Profiled with immunoSEQ multiplex PCR; TCRdb holds only in-frame clones, not every one. The sample yields around 91,000 clones, about 88% seen once. These data are taken from a study of T cell responses to AZD1222 COVID-19 vaccine. Study results and caveats: At 160-218 and 743-854, vaccine-associated CD4 TCRs were dominant, and they spanned spike. Repertoire sampling happened only post peak T cell response. Most donors were white British, females outnumbered males, and clonal diversity was possibly underestimated.

The sequence was collected from an adult in good health. The sample here was peripheral blood, taken on day 0 of AZD1222 vaccination.

The CDR3 reads CAISESGGNGNQPQHF. DNA for the CDR3: TGTGCCATCAGTGAGTCTGGGGGCAATGGGAATCAGCCCCAGCATTTT. The chain links TRBV10-3 to TRBJ1-5, with TRBD1 as a possible D gene (6 bases). The CDR3 is 16 amino acids. Germline CDR1 reads ENHRY; CDR2 reads SYGVKD. Deletions cut 0 bases from V and 4 bases from J, with 13 bases between.